The 6 T cell receptor beta chains given below trace back to one sample, sequenced in a study of T cell responses to AZD1222 COVID-19 vaccine. Here immunoSEQ multiplex PCR was the method, and the copy in TCRdb shows in-frame clones only, minus some. Among around 100,000 clones listed, about 83% were seen once. This specimen consisted of peripheral blood, obtained on day 0 of AZD1222 vaccination. The receptors stem from an adult in good health.

The chain employs TRBV2 and TRBJ1-4; 7 bases map to TRBD1. The CDR3 length is 15 residues. Germline assignment: CDR1 SNHLY and CDR2 FYNNEI. The V and J ends lost 3 bases and 5 bases, in that order; junction bases with no gene match: 6. CDR3 sequence: CASSETRGGNEKLFF. The CDR3 DNA sequence: TGTGCCAGCAGTGAGACCAGGGGGGGGAATGAAAAACTGTTTTTT. Full variable domain (outside the CDR3, taken from reference TRBV2 and TRBJ1-4): EPEVTQTPSHQVTQMGQEVILRCVPISNHLYFYWYRQILGQKVEFLVSFYNNEISEKSEIFDDQFSVERPDGSNFTLKIRSTKLEDSAMYFCASSETRGGNEKLFFGSGTQLSVL.

The chain uses TRBV7-2 and TRBJ1-2; D gene uncertain. V was cut by 5 bases and J by 0 bases, with 16 bases left in between. The CDR3 runs to 16 residues. Germline CDR1 is SGHTA and CDR2 is FQGNSA. The CDR3 loop is CASSPNGRSSNYGYTF. The CDR3 bases are TGTGCCAGCAGCCCGAATGGACGGAGCTCTAACTATGGCTACACCTTC.

This clone was observed many times. The chain has TRBV19 and TRBJ1-2; 7 bases are a match to TRBD1. The CDR3 is 15 residues long. V dropped 6 bases and J dropped 6; count of bases not matched to a gene: 13. CDR1 is LNHDA and CDR2 is SQIVND in the germline V gene (reference sequence). CDR3 sequence reads: CASRDMTGRYDGYTF. In DNA, the CDR3 is TGTGCCAGTAGAGATATGACAGGGAGGTATGATGGCTACACCTTC.

The gene calls are TRBV13 and TRBJ2-7, with no clear D. V was clipped by 4 bases and J by 1 base, with 5 bases between them. The germline V gene has CDR1 PRHDT and CDR2 FYEKMQ (reference sequence). This CDR3 is built from 12 residues. CDR3: CASSWGSYEQYF. CDR3 nucleotides: TGTGCCAGCAGCTGGGGATCCTACGAGCAGTACTTC.

The chain joins TRBV3-1 (or the pseudogene TRBV3-2) to TRBJ1-4, with D tentatively TRBD1 (5 bases). V lost 1 base and J lost 8, with 8 bases in between. Per the germline V gene, CDR1 is LGHDT and CDR2 is YNNKEL (reference sequence). This CDR3 has 13 amino acids. In DNA form, the CDR3 reads TGTGCCAGCAGCCAAGTCGGGGCCGAAAAACTGTTTTTT. Translating it yields CASSQVGAEKLFF.

V usage is TRBV7-2 and J usage is TRBJ1-4; 9 bases are shared with TRBD1. After removal of 3 bases from V and 5 bases from J, the junction contained 7 bases not matched to a gene. Per the germline V gene, CDR1 is SGHTA and CDR2 is FQGNSA. This CDR3 region has 16 residues. The chain's CDR3 is CASSLGTGIGNEKLFF. The CDR3, as DNA: TGTGCCAGCAGCTTGGGGACAGGGATAGGGAATGAAAAACTGTTTTTT.